The clone carrying this TCR beta chain was recorded a few times. Its antigen is unknown. The data derive from a study of T cell responses to AZD1222 COVID-19 vaccine. The ends were cut back, 0 bases at V and 6 bases at J, with 32 bases in the middle. This CDR3 has 21 residues. Germline CDR1 reads LNHDA; CDR2 reads SQIVND (reference sequence). General study results and limits: Donors were chiefly white British, with a greater number of females, and clonal diversity was perhaps underestimated.

Method: immunoSEQ multiplex PCR; TCRdb's copy keeps in-frame clones and lacks some. This sample has some 180,000 clones, with approximately 89% found just once. Timing groups of about 4 and about 12 weeks for second doses were pooled. The receptor comes from an adult who received the AZD1222 COVID-19 vaccine. This specimen was peripheral blood, taken 28 days after the second AZD1222 dose. This chain joins TRBV19 and TRBJ1-2; D gene uncertain. The CDR3 nucleotides read TGTGCCAGTAGTATAGATCTTTTGGGCCCAGTTTTGGGCCCGAACGAGAATGGCTACACCTTC. Its protein is CASSIDLLGPVLGPNENGYTF.